This T cell receptor (beta chain) came from a study of cytomegalovirus exposure and HLA in healthy donors. Study results and limitations: There were some V segments, including TRBV6-2 and TRBV6-3, excluded as indistinguishable. Roughly uniform sequencing depth across donors was assumed, possibly incorrectly. Accurate prediction of HLA-A and HLA-B alleles (for most subjects) was reportedly achieved from TCR beta sequences.

With regard to this clone: Its antigen is undetermined.

J lost 4 bases, V lost 3 bases, and 8 bases had no gene match. Germline CDR1 reads SGDLS; CDR2 reads YYNGEE. This CDR3 spans 16 amino acids. The PCR had 60 Vbeta and 13 Jbeta primers. Generated by immunoSEQ multiplex PCR, the TCRdb table keeps only in-frame clones and is missing some. The sample holds about 90,000 clones, approximately 65% seen once. This receptor was taken from a man in his thirties or forties in good health and CMV-seronegative. The sequencing sample was made of PBMCs. The chain couples TRBV9 to TRBJ2-2; 8 positions agree with TRBD1. The CDR3 region is CASSEQGAGGTGELFF. The DNA of the CDR3 is TGTGCCAGCAGCGAGCAGGGGGCAGGGGGCACCGGGGAGCTGTTTTTT.